These 4 T cell receptor beta chains were all obtained from the same sample, sequenced in a study of T cells in Graves' hyperthyroidism and ophthalmopathy. Using RNA transcripts as the source, TCR beta CDR3 regions were amplified. HTBI primers were employed in a first-round RT-PCR of the TCR CDR3. TCRdb re-called the multiplex PCR reads through MiXCR, storing one row per CDR3 protein. The data contain 490,000 or so distinct CDR3 sequences, less than 25% of them singletons. What was sequenced was blood. The source of these receptors is a woman aged 70-85 years with Graves' ophthalmopathy.

This clonotype was found many times. The V call is TRBV29-1, the J call TRBJ2-1; 10 bases agree with TRBD2. V shed 3 bases and J 9 bases; nucleotides not matched to a gene: 5. The CDR3 is 13 residues long. Looked up from germline, CDR1 is SQVTM and CDR2 is ANQGSEA. CDR3 nucleotide sequence: TGCAGCGTTGAGCGTCTAGCGGGAGTTGAGCAGTTCTTC. Its protein product is CSVERLAGVEQFF.

This clonotype was recorded many times. The rearrangement links TRBV12-3 or TRBV12-4 to TRBJ1-1; 9 bases map to TRBD1. Trimming at V came to 6 bases and at J to 7 bases, leaving 6 bases not matched to a gene. CDR3 length: 13 residues. The DNA for the CDR3 is TGTGCCAGCAGCCGGGACAGGGCGGTTGAAGCTTTCTTT. It codes for CASSRDRAVEAFF.

The CDR3: CASSGPALDTQYF. Here the CDR3 DNA reads TGTGCCAGCAGCGGGCCTGCTCTAGATACGCAGTATTTT. V usage is TRBV9 and J usage is TRBJ2-3; no definite D call. This CDR3 spans 13 amino acids. Per the germline V gene, CDR1 is SGDLS and CDR2 is YYNGEE. Trimming pared 3 bases from V and 5 bases from J, leaving 10 bases between.

The chain uses TRBV28 and TRBJ2-7; D is tentatively TRBD1 or TRBD2 (5 bases each). V lost 6 bases and J 0 bases, leaving 12 bases between the germline ends. CDR3 length: 14 residues. Germline assignment: CDR1 MDHEN and CDR2 SYDVKM. Here the CDR3 reads CASRYRDPSYEQYF. The CDR3 DNA sequence: TGTGCCAGCAGATACCGGGACCCCTCCTACGAGCAGTACTTC.